This TCR beta chain was retrieved from a study of blood T cell repertoires in COVID-19. This study enrolled people aged about 18 to 100 from about 24 US geographic areas. Participants reported their clinical history, and cohort assignment relied on those reports. The data were produced by immunoSEQ multiplex PCR, yet TCRdb's version contains in-frame clones alone and is incomplete. The data contain approximately 170,000 clones, approximately 80% of them singletons. This clonotype was obtained from a man in his forties or fifties who had recovered from COVID-19. Sequencing input: PBMCs or T cells enriched from blood (not recorded which).

CDR3 in amino acids: CASSDRYTDTQYF. CDR3 DNA: TGCGCCAGCAGTGACAGGTACACAGATACGCAGTATTTT. The rearrangement uses TRBV10-1 and TRBJ2-3; D is unresolved. Per the germline V gene, CDR1 is WNHNN and CDR2 is SYGVQD (reference sequence). V was clipped by 3 bases and J by 2 bases, with 6 bases between them. There are 13 residues in the CDR3.